This entry lists 26 T cell receptor beta chains sequenced from one sample in a study of beta chain features in type 1 diabetes. Every isolated RNA sample was fully reverse transcribed, so sequencing captured expressed TCRB transcripts. Sequenced by immunoSEQ multiplex PCR; TCRdb stores in-frame clones only, minus some. The sample holds almost 250,000 clones, 13% to 15% seen once. Sequencing input: naive CD4+ T cells from blood. The source is a woman between 35 and 50 years old in good health.

This clone showed up just a few times. The V call is TRBV4-2, the J call TRBJ2-7, with a weak D call TRBD2 (6 bases). V dropped 0 bases and J dropped 3 bases, with 24 bases sitting between them. This CDR3 is built from 19 residues. CDR1 and CDR2 from the germline V gene are LGHNA and YNFKEQ. CDR3 protein: CASSQDRQPGLTFFYEQYF. CDR3 bases: TGTGCCAGCAGCCAAGACAGACAACCGGGACTCACCTTCTTCTACGAGCAGTACTTC.

Only a few counts were recorded for this clone. The V call is TRBV2, the J call TRBJ2-7; D may be TRBD1 (6 bases). The germline V and J ends were trimmed by 3 bases and 3 bases, with 15 bases remaining between them. Germline values: CDR1 SNHLY, CDR2 FYNNEI. The CDR3 extends over 15 amino acids. The CDR3 here is CASSDGGPTGYEQYF. The CDR3 DNA reads as TGTGCCAGCAGTGATGGGGGCCCTACGGGCTACGAGCAGTACTTC.

DNA of the CDR3: TGTGCCAGCAGCTTAAGGGACAGGGGACGGGACGAGCAGTACTTC. This sequence encodes CASSLRDRGRDEQYF. The V call is TRBV11-2, the J call TRBJ2-7, with 10 bases identical to TRBD1. CDR1 is SGHAT and CDR2 is FQNNGV in the germline V gene. CDR3 size: 15 residues. The V and J ends lost 2 bases and 5 bases, in that order; junction bases with no gene match: 6. Drawing the rest from reference TRBV11-2 and TRBJ2-7, the complete variable domain is EAGVAQSPRYKIIEKRQSVAFWCNPISGHATLYWYQQILGQGPKLLIQFQNNGVVDDSQLPKDRFSAERLKGVDSTLKIQPAKLEDSAVYLCASSLRDRGRDEQYFGPGTRLTVT.

This clone has just a few counts. The J gene is TRBJ2-1, the V gene TRBV11-2; D not resolved. The CDR3 runs to 17 residues. V was clipped by 0 bases and J by 0 bases, with 12 bases between them. Looked up from germline, CDR1 is SGHAT and CDR2 is FQNNGV. The CDR3: CASSLDHGQFSYNEQFF. CDR3 in DNA: TGTGCCAGCAGCTTAGATCATGGGCAGTTCTCCTACAATGAGCAGTTCTTC.

The chain joins TRBV7-2 to TRBJ2-5, with 8 bases lining up with TRBD2. The ends lost 5 bases at V and 5 bases at J; junction bases unmatched: 7. This CDR3 contains 14 residues. In germline, CDR1 is SGHTA, CDR2 FQGNSA. In nucleotides, the CDR3 is TGTGCCAGCAGCAACCTAGCGGGCGGGGAGACCCAGTACTTC. It encodes CASSNLAGGETQYF.

This clone was seen only a few times. The V and J genes are TRBV5-6 and TRBJ1-6; 9 positions match TRBD1. V was clipped by 0 bases and J by 4 bases; unmatched bases: 8. The CDR3 runs to 18 residues. The germline V gene has CDR1 SGHDT and CDR2 YYEEEE. CDR3 nucleotide sequence: TGTGCCAGCAGCTTGGAGGCTACTGGGACAGGGTATAATTCACCCCTCCACTTT. Residues: CASSLEATGTGYNSPLHF.

The J gene is TRBJ2-7, the V gene TRBV2; 10 bases match TRBD2. The CDR3 loop spans 16 amino acids. Germline V gene lookup returns CDR1 SNHLY and CDR2 FYNNEI. Germline trimming cut 7 bases from V and 3 bases from J; bases unmatched to any gene: 12. CDR3 residues: CASTQPSSGGRYEQYF. CDR3 DNA: TGTGCCAGCACCCAACCCTCTAGCGGGGGACGCTACGAGCAGTACTTC.

V gene TRBV5-1 combines with J gene TRBJ2-7, with D possibly TRBD1 on 5 matching bases. The CDR3 consists of 15 residues. Trimming pared 2 bases from V and 0 bases from J, leaving 12 bases between. From germline, CDR1 is SGHRS and CDR2 YFSETQ. The CDR3 region has the DNA TGCGCCAGCAGCTTTAAGACAGCCGGCTCCTACGAGCAGTACTTC. Translated, it gives CASSFKTAGSYEQYF.

The CDR3 nucleotides are TGCGCCAGCAGCTTGACGTGGACAGGTCCTGGAAACACCATATATTTT. Translating gives CASSLTWTGPGNTIYF. The chain links TRBV5-1 to TRBJ1-3; 7 positions match TRBD1. Losses at the gene ends were 1 base for V and 2 bases for J; bases not matched to a gene: 6. CDR1 is SGHRS and CDR2 is YFSETQ in the germline V gene. The CDR3 runs to 16 residues.

This clone was observed a handful of times. The chain has TRBV2 and TRBJ1-1; D perhaps matches TRBD1 (6 bases). The germline V and J ends were trimmed by 6 bases and 3 bases, with 14 bases remaining between them. The germline V gene encodes CDR1 SNHLY and CDR2 FYNNEI. CDR3 length: 14 amino acids. Here the CDR3 reads CASSHEGGDTEAFF. The CDR3 DNA follows: TGTGCCAGCAGCCACGAAGGGGGGGACACTGAAGCTTTCTTT.

This clone was found many times. This sequence joins TRBV16 and TRBJ1-5; no reliable D call. Germline V lookup: CDR1 KGHSY, CDR2 FQNENV. V was cut by 4 bases and J by 9 bases, with 16 bases left in between. The CDR3 runs to 14 residues. This chain's CDR3 is CASSPETGSSPQHF. CDR3 nucleotide sequence: TGTGCCAGCAGCCCCGAGACGGGGTCTTCGCCCCAGCATTTT.

This clone appeared a few times. The chain recombines TRBV18 with TRBJ2-5; 15 nucleotides line up with TRBD2. J lost 2 bases, V lost 3 bases, and 7 bases had no gene match. The CDR3 contains 18 residues. Germline-derived CDR1 and CDR2 are KGHSH and LQKENI. DNA for the CDR3: TGTGCCAGCTCACCGGGACTAGCGGGGGGCTCCACGCAAGAGACCCAGTACTTC. Its protein is CASSPGLAGGSTQETQYF. Filled out from reference TRBV18 and TRBJ2-5, the complete variable domain reads NAGVMQNPRHLVRRRGQEARLRCSPMKGHSHVYWYRQLPEEGLKFMVYLQKENIIDESGMPKERFSAEFPKEGPSILRIQQVVRGDSAAYFCASSPGLAGGSTQETQYFGPGTRLLVL.

The genes are TRBV11-2 and TRBJ2-1, with 12 bases matching TRBD2. Germline V gene data show CDR1 as SGHAT and CDR2 as FQNNGV. The V gene end was trimmed by 5 bases and the J gene end by 7 bases; junction bases not matched to a gene: 6. The CDR3 contains 15 residues. The CDR3 nucleotides are TGTGCCAGCAGCCGACTAGCGGGGGCTCGAAATGAGCAGTTCTTC. It specifies CASSRLAGARNEQFF.

DNA for the CDR3: TGTGCCAGCAGCTTACCCGACAGGGGGCGGCCAGATACGCAGTATTTT. Its protein is CASSLPDRGRPDTQYF. The V gene is TRBV5-4, the J gene TRBJ2-3; TRBD1 aligns across 10 bases. CDR1 is SGHNT and CDR2 is YYREEE in the germline V gene (reference sequence). The CDR3 totals 16 residues. V was clipped by 2 bases and J by 4 bases; unmatched bases: 7.

CDR3 sequence (DNA): TGTGCCAGCAGCTTAGATTCTAGCGGGGGGGCCTGGGGCAATGAGCAGTTCTTC. Translated: CASSLDSSGGAWGNEQFF. The chain couples TRBV7-2 to TRBJ2-1; 12 positions match TRBD2. This CDR3 has 18 amino acids. V lost 1 base, J lost 6 bases, and 10 bases stayed unmatched. Germline V gives CDR1 SGHTA, CDR2 FQGNSA. Full variable domain (remainder filled in from reference TRBV7-2 and TRBJ2-1): GAGVSQSPSNKVTEKGKDVELRCDPISGHTALYWYRQSLGQGLEFLIYFQGNSAPDKSGLPSDRFSAERTGGSVSTLTIQRTQQEDSAVYLCASSLDSSGGAWGNEQFFGPGTRLTVL.

This clone has a handful of counts. The genes are TRBV7-2 and TRBJ1-5; 7 bases match TRBD1. Germline-derived CDR1 and CDR2 are SGHTA and FQGNSA. The CDR3 spans 16 residues. V lost 6 bases and J lost 4; bases outside the gene matches: 12. The CDR3 region has the DNA TGTGCCAGCAGACCCACCGGACAGGCTCCTAATCAGCCCCAGCATTTT. It translates to CASRPTGQAPNQPQHF.

CDR3 in amino acids: CAAASRGTGFVLSTDTQYF. CDR3 nucleotide sequence: TGTGCAGCGGCCTCCCGGGGGACAGGGTTCGTTCTTAGCACAGATACGCAGTATTTT. This rearrangement joins TRBV7-2 to TRBJ2-3; 9 positions match TRBD1. CDR3 length equals 19 residues. The germline V gene encodes CDR1 SGHTA and CDR2 FQGNSA. The full variable domain, its missing parts supplied by reference TRBV7-2 and TRBJ2-3, is GAGVSQSPSNKVTEKGKDVELRCDPISGHTALYWYRQSLGQGLEFLIYFQGNSAPDKSGLPSDRFSAERTGGSVSTLTIQRTQQEDSAVYLCAAASRGTGFVLSTDTQYFGPGTRLTVL.

In its sample, this clone was seen a few times. The genes are TRBV5-6 and TRBJ1-1, with TRBD1 matching 10 bases. Germline V gene data show CDR1 as SGHDT and CDR2 as YYEEEE. Losses at the gene ends were 2 bases for V and 3 bases for J; bases not matched to a gene: 4. CDR3 length equals 15 residues. DNA for the CDR3: TGTGCCAGCAGCTTTCCCGGGACAGGGGACACTGAAGCTTTCTTT. Encoded protein: CASSFPGTGDTEAFF.

In nucleotides, the CDR3 is TGTGCCAGCAGCTCAGGGGGACTAGCGGGAGAGACCCAGTACTTC. It is translated as CASSSGGLAGETQYF. This rearrangement joins TRBV5-4 to TRBJ2-5, with 12 bases matching TRBD2. The CDR3 totals 15 residues. Per the germline V gene, CDR1 is SGHNT and CDR2 is YYREEE (reference sequence). Trimming removed 3 bases from V and 4 bases from J; junction bases left unmatched: 4.

The chain joins TRBV9 to TRBJ1-2; no definite D call. This CDR3 is 17 amino acids long. Per the germline V gene, CDR1 is SGDLS and CDR2 is YYNGEE. Deletions cut 1 base from V and 7 bases from J, with 23 bases between. The CDR3: CASSVLTNSRVGGGYTF. In DNA form, the CDR3 reads TGTGCCAGCAGCGTATTGACTAACTCGAGGGTCGGTGGTGGCTACACCTTC.

The DNA of the CDR3 is TGCGCCAGCAGCCAAGATCTTCCGCAGGGGGCAACGAGCTATGGCTACACCTTC. Protein sequence: CASSQDLPQGATSYGYTF. The genes are TRBV4-3 and TRBJ1-2; 8 positions agree with TRBD1. CDR1 is LGHNA, CDR2 YSLEER, per germline. The V and J ends lost 0 bases and 4 bases, in that order; junction bases with no gene match: 13. This CDR3 contains 18 residues.

This clone was observed at least ten times. The chain joins TRBV29-1 to TRBJ2-3, with TRBD1 matching 7 bases. V was pared by 4 bases and J by 4 bases, with 2 bases of the junction left unmatched. The germline gives CDR1 SQVTM, CDR2 ANQGSEA. The CDR3 totals 12 residues. The CDR3 nucleotides read TGCAGCGTTGGGGACAGCCCAGATACGCAGTATTTT. Translated: CSVGDSPDTQYF.

This clone was found once. The chain couples TRBV18 to TRBJ2-5; 11 bases agree with TRBD1. Germline CDR1 reads KGHSH; CDR2 reads LQKENI. The CDR3 has 14 amino acids. Trimming at V came to 2 bases and at J to 4 bases, leaving 0 bases not matched to a gene. CDR3 coding DNA: TGTGCCAGCTCACCAGGGACAGGGGGAGAGACCCAGTACTTC. Amino acids: CASSPGTGGETQYF.

This clone was seen only a few times. The chain couples TRBV7-2 to TRBJ1-2, with D perhaps TRBD1 (6 bases). Germline CDR1 reads SGHTA; CDR2 reads FQGNSA. The CDR3 covers 14 residues. Trimming left V 5 bases short and J 0 bases short, with 10 bases between. The CDR3 DNA is TGTGCCAGCAGCCCACAGGGAGCTAACTATGGCTACACCTTC. This translates into CASSPQGANYGYTF.

This chain links TRBV5-1 with TRBJ2-3; 12 nucleotides line up with TRBD1. This CDR3 contains 17 residues. Trimming took 3 bases from V and 1 from J; bases not matched to a gene: 6. The germline V gene encodes CDR1 SGHRS and CDR2 YFSETQ. For the CDR3, the DNA is TGCGCCAGCAGCTGGGGACAGGGGGCCAGGGGCACAGATACGCAGTATTTT. Its protein product is CASSWGQGARGTDTQYF.

V is TRBV19 and J is TRBJ2-1; tentatively, D is TRBD1 (6 bases). Trimming removed 3 bases at V and 4 bases at J, with 10 bases between. This CDR3 has 14 residues. Germline-derived CDR1 and CDR2 are LNHDA and SQIVND (reference sequence). In DNA, the CDR3 is TGTGCCAGTAGTATGGGGGCGGCTTACAATGAGCAGTTCTTC. Protein sequence: CASSMGAAYNEQFF.